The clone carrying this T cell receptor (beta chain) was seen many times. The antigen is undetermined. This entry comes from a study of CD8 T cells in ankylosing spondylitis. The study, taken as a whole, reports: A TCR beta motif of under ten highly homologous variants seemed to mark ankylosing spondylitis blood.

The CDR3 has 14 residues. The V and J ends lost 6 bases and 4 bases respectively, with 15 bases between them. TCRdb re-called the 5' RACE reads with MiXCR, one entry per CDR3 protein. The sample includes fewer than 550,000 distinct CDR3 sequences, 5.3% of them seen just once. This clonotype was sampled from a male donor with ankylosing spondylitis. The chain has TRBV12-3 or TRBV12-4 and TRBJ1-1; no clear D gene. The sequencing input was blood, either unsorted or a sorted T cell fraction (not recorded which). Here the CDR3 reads CASRVWTAGTEAFF. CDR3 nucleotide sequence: TGTGCCAGCAGGGTGTGGACTGCCGGCACTGAAGCTTTCTTT.